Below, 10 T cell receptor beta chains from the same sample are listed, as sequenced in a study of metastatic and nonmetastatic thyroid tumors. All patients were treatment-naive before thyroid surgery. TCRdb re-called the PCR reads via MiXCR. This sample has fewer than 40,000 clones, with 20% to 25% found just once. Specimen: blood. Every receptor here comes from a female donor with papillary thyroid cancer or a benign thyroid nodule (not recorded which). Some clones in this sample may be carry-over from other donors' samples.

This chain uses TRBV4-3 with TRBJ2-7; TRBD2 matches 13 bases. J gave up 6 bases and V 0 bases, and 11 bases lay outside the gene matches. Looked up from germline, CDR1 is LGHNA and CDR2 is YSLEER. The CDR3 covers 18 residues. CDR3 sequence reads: CASSQDAALAGGPGEQYF. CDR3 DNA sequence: TGCGCCAGCAGCCAAGATGCCGCACTAGCGGGAGGGCCGGGCGAGCAGTACTTC.

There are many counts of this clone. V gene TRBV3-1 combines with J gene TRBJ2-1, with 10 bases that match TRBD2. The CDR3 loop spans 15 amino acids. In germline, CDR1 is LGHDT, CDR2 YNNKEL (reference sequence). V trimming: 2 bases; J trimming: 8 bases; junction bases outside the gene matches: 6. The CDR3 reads CASSQYLAGVDEQFF. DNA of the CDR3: TGTGCCAGCAGCCAATACCTAGCGGGGGTGGATGAGCAGTTCTTC.

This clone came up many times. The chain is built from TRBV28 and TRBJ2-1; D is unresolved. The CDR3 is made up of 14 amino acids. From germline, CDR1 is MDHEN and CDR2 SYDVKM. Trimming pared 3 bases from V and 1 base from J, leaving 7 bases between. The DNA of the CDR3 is TGTGCCAGCAGTTTTCCCGAGTCCTACAATGAGCAGTTCTTC. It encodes CASSFPESYNEQFF.

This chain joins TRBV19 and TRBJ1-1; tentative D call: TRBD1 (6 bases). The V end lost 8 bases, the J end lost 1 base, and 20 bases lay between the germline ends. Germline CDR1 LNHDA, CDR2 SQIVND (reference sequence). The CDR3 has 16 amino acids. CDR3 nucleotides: TGTGCCAGTGGGGGGGCCCAGGGAGCCCCGAACACTGAAGCTTTCTTT. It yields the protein CASGGAQGAPNTEAFF.

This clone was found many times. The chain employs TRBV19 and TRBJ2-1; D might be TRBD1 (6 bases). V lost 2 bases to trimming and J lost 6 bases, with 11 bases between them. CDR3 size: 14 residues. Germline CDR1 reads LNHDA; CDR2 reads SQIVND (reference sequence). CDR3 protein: CASSIRQVSNEQFF. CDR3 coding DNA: TGTGCCAGTAGTATACGACAGGTATCCAATGAGCAGTTCTTC.

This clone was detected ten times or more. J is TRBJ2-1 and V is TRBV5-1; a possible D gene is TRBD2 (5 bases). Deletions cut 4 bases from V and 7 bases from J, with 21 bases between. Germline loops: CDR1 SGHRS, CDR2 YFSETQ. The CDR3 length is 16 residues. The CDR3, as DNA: TGCGCCAGCAGCCCGCCACTCCTAGCAGCCCAGAATGAGCAGTTCTTC. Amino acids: CASSPPLLAAQNEQFF.

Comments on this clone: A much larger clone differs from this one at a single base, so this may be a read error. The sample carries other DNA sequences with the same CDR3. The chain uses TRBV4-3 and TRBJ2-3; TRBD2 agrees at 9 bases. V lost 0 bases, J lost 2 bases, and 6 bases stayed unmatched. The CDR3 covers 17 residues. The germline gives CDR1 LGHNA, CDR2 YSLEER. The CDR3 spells CASSQEVEREATDTQYF. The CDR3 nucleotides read TGCGCCAGCAGCCAAGAGGTGGAGCGGGAGGCCACAGATACGCAGTATTTT.

For the CDR3, the DNA is TGTGCCAGCATTCCCTTCTACAGGGGGGATTCACCCCTCCACTTT. Translated, it gives CASIPFYRGDSPLHF. This sequence joins TRBV28 and TRBJ1-6, with 8 nucleotides matching TRBD1. CDR1 is MDHEN, CDR2 SYDVKM, per germline. The CDR3 covers 15 residues. V shed 7 bases, J shed 8 bases, and the junction held 10 bases outside the gene matches.

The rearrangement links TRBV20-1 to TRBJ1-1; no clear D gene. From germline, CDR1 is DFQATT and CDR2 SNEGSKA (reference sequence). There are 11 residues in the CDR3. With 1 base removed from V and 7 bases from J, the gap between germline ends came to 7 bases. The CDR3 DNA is TGCAGTGCTAGAGTCGGGATTGAAGCTTTCTTT. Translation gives CSARVGIEAFF.

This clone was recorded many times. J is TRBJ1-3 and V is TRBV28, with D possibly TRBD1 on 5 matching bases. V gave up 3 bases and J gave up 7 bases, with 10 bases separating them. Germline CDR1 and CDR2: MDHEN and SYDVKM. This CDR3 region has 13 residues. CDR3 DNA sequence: TGTGCCAGCAGTTTCTCGGGGCGGAACACCATATATTTT. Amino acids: CASSFSGRNTIYF.